This T cell receptor (beta chain) was recovered during a study of shared clonotypes between healthy human individuals. Looking at the study overall: In total, the donors were two women and a few men aged 18 to 49.

Once extracted for a subset, genomic DNA was divided evenly among several immunoSEQ plates. Libraries were prepared by immunoSEQ multiplex PCR; TCRdb keeps only in-frame clonotypes and omits some of them. This repertoire shows hundreds of thousands of clones, around four fifths found once; its top ten account for around 1.8%. Participating donors were healthy, HIV-negative adults free of recent acute infections or vaccinations. V gave up 4 bases and J gave up 8 bases, with 11 bases separating them. This CDR3 region has 13 residues. The germline V gene encodes CDR1 LNHDA and CDR2 SQIVND (reference sequence).

Material for sequencing was memory CD4+ T cells sorted from blood. Subset in this sample: CD45RA-negative fraction. The chain links TRBV19 to TRBJ2-2; D remains unclear. The clonotype was recovered from a woman in her twenties or thirties in good health. The CDR3 DNA reads TGTGCCAGTAGTAGCCAGGTTTGGGGGGAGCTGTTTTTT. Translation: CASSSQVWGELFF.